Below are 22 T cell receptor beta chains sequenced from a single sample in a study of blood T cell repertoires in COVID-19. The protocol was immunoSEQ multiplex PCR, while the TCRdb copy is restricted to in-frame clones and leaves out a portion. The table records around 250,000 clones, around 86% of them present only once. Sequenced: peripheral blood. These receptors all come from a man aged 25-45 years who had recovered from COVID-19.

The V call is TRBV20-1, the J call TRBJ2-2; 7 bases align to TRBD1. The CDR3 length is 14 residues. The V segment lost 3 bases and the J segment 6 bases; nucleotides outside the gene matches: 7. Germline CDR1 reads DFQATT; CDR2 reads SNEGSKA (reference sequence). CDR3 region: CSASIPGGPGELFF. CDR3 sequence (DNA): TGCAGTGCTAGTATCCCAGGGGGACCCGGGGAGCTGTTTTTT.

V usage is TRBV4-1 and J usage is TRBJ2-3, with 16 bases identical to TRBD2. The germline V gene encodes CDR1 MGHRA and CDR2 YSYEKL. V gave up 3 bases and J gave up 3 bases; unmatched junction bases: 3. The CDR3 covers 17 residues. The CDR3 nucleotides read TGCGCCAGCAGCCACCTGGGACTAGCGGGGGGGACAGATACGCAGTATTTT. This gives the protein CASSHLGLAGGTDTQYF.

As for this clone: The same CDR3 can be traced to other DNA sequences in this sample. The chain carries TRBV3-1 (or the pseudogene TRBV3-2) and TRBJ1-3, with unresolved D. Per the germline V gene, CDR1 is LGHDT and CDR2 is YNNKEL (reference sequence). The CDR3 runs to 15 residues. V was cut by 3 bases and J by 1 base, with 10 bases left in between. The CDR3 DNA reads TGTGCCAGCAGCCAGAACAGAGGGTCTGGAAACACCATATATTTT. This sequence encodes CASSQNRGSGNTIYF.

DNA for the CDR3: TGTGCCAGCAGCGCCCACGATCAGGGAGGTAATTCACCCCTCCACTTT. Translated, it gives CASSAHDQGGNSPLHF. The chain combines TRBV9 with TRBJ1-6; maybe TRBD1 (5 bases). The CDR3 has 16 residues. Germline CDR1 is SGDLS and CDR2 is YYNGEE. V dropped 3 bases and J dropped 6 bases, with 16 bases sitting between them.

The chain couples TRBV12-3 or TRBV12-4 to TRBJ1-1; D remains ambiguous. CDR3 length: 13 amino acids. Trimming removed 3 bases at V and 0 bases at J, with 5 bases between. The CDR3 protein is CASSFPVNTEAFF. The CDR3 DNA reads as TGTGCCAGCAGTTTCCCTGTGAACACTGAAGCTTTCTTT.

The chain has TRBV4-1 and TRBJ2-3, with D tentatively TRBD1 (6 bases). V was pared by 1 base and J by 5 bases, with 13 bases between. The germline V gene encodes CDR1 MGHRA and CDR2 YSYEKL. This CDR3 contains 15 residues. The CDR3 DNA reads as TGCGCCAGCAGCCAAGGGGACACAGCGAAAGATACGCAGTATTTT. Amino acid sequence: CASSQGDTAKDTQYF.

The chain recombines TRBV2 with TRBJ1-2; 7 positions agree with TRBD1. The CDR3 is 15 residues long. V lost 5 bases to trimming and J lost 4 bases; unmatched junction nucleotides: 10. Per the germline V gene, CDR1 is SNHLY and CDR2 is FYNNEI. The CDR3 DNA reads TGTGCCAGCAGTTACTCAGGGGGACCTTTCTATGGCTACACCTTC. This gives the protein CASSYSGGPFYGYTF.

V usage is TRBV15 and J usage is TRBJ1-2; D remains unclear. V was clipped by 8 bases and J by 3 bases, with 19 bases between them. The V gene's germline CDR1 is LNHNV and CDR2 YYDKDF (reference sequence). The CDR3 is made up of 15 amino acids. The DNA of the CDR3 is TGTGCCACCCGACCCCCGGCAGGTCACGACTATGGCTACACCTTC. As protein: CATRPPAGHDYGYTF.

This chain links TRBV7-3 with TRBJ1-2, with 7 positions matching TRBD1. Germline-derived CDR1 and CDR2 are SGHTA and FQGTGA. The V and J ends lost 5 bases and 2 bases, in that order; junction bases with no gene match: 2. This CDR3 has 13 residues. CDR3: CASSKGGNYGYTF. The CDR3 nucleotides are TGTGCCAGCAGCAAAGGGGGCAACTATGGCTACACCTTC.

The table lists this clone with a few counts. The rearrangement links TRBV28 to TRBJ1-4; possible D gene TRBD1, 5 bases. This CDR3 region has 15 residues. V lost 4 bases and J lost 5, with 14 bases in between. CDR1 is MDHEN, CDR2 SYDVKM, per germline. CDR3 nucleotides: TGTGCCAGCAGTTCGTTACAGGATGTGAATGAAAAACTGTTTTTT. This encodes CASSSLQDVNEKLFF.

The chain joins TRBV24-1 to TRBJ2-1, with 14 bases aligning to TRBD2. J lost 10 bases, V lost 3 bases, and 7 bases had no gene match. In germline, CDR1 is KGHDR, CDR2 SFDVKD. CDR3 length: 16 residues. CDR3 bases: TGTGCCACCAGTGATCCGACTAGCGGGGGGGCCGCGGAGCAGTTCTTC. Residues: CATSDPTSGGAAEQFF.

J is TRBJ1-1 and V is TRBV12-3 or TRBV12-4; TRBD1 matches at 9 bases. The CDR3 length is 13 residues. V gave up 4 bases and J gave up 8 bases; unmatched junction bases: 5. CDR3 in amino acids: CASSSDRGVEAFF. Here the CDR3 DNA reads TGTGCCAGCAGTTCGGACAGGGGCGTAGAAGCTTTCTTT.

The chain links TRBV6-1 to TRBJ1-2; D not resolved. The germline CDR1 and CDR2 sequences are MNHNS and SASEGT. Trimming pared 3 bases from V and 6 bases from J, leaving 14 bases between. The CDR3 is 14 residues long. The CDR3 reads CASSEEGRLNGYTF. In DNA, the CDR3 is TGTGCCAGCAGTGAGGAAGGGAGGCTCAATGGCTACACCTTC.

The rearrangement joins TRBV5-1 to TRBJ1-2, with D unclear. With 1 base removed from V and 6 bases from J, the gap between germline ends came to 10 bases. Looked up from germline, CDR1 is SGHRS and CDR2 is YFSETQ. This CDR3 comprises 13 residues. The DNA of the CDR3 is TGCGCCAGCAGCTTGACCCGGTATCATGGCTACACCTTC. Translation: CASSLTRYHGYTF.

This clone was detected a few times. CDR3 in DNA: TGTGCCAGCAGCTTCAGAACCACCGGGGAGCTGTTTTTT. It codes for CASSFRTTGELFF. This chain connects TRBV11-2 to TRBJ2-2; D is unresolved. V was pared by 3 bases and J by 4 bases, with 6 bases between. CDR1 and CDR2 (germline): SGHAT, FQNNGV. CDR3 length: 13 residues.

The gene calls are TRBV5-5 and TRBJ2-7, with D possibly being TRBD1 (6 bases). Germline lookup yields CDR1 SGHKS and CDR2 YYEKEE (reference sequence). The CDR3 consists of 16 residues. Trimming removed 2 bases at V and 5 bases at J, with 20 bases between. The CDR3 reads CASSFGPPEGGNEQYV. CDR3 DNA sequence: TGTGCCAGCAGCTTCGGGCCACCCGAAGGGGGAAACGAGCAGTACGTC.

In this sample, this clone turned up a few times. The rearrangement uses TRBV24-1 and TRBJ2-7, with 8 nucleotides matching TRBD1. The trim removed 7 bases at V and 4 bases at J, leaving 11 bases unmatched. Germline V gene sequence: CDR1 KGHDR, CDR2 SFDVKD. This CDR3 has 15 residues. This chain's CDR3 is CATSRLGDRIYEQYV. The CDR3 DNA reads TGTGCCACCAGCCGGTTAGGGGACAGGATTTACGAGCAGTACGTC.

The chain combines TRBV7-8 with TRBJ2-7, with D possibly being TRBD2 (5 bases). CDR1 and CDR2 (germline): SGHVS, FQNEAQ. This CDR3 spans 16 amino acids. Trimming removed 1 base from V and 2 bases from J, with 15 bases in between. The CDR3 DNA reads TGTGCCAGCAGCTTAGACAGCGGCAGCCCAACCTACGAGCAGTACTTC. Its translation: CASSLDSGSPTYEQYF. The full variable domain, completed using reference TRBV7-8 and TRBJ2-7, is GAGVSQSPRYKVAKRGQDVALRCDPISGHVSLFWYQQALGQGPEFLTYFQNEAQLDKSGLPSDRFFAERPEGSVSTLKIQRTQQEDSAVYLCASSLDSGSPTYEQYFGPGTRLTVT.

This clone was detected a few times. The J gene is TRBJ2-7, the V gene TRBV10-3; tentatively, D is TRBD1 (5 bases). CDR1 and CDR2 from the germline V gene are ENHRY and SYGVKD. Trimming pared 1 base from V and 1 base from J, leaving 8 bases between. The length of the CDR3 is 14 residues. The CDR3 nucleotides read TGTGCCATCAGTGAGTATGCAGGGTCCTACGAGCAGTACGTC. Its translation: CAISEYAGSYEQYV.

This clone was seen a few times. For the CDR3, the DNA is TGTGCCAGCAGCACAGGGATGAACACTGAAGCTTTCTTT. Amino acid sequence: CASSTGMNTEAFF. The chain uses TRBV7-3 and TRBJ1-1, with D tentatively TRBD1 (6 bases). This CDR3 region has 13 residues. Germline V gene sequence: CDR1 SGHTA, CDR2 FQGTGA. Trimming removed 5 bases at V and 0 bases at J, with 7 bases between. Full variable domain (remainder filled in from reference TRBV7-3 and TRBJ1-1): GAGVSQTPSNKVTEKGKYVELRCDPISGHTALYWYRQSLGQGPEFLIYFQGTGAADDSGLPNDRFFAVRPEGSVSTLKIQRTERGDSAVYLCASSTGMNTEAFFGQGTRLTVV.

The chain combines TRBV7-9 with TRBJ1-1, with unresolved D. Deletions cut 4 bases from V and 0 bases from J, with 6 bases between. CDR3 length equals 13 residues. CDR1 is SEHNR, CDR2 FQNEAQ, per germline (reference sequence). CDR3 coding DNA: TGTGCCAGCAGCTCTAGAATGAACACTGAAGCTTTCTTT. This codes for CASSSRMNTEAFF.

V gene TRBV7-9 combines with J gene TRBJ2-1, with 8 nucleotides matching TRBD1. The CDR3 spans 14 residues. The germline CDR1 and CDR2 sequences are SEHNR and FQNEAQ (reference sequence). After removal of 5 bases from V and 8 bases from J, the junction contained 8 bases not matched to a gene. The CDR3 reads CASSVRQGRDEQFF. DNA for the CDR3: TGTGCCAGCAGCGTCCGACAGGGGCGGGATGAGCAGTTCTTC.